The rows below give T cell receptor beta chains drawn from one sample of a study of cytomegalovirus exposure and HLA in healthy donors. The method was immunoSEQ multiplex PCR; TCRdb's version includes in-frame clones alone and lacks a portion of them. The sample records around 100,000 clones, 80% to 90% being singletons. The sample was PBMCs. Every receptor here comes from a woman aged 18-29 years in good health and CMV-seronegative. CDR3s include the opening cysteine and the closing phenylalanine or tryptophan. The order of the fields is clone size, V gene, D gene, J gene, CDR3 DNA, CDR3 protein. A D gene is named only where the DNA matches it firmly. The size entry is marked missing in some rows and otherwise reads once, few, many or a size class.

.	TRBV19	TRBD2	TRBJ2-5	TGTGCCAGTAGCCTAGCGGGAGGAGAGACCCAGTACTTC	CASSLAGGETQYF
.	TRBV19	TRBD1	TRBJ2-1	TGTGCCAGTACCGCGACAGGGAATGAGCAGTTCTTC	CASTATGNEQFF
.	TRBV7-8	TRBD1	TRBJ1-2	TGTGCCAGCAGCTTGGCTGGACAGGGGGCGGATGGCTACACCTTC	CASSLAGQGADGYTF
.	TRBV7-9	TRBD1	TRBJ1-2	TGTGCCAGCAGCAATAGGACGACAGGGGCTTGGGGCTACACCTTC	CASSNRTTGAWGYTF
.	TRBV7-2	TRBD1	TRBJ1-2	TGTGCCAGCAGGAACCGAGGGGGCTCCTATGGCTACACCTTC	CASRNRGGSYGYTF
.	TRBV19	.	TRBJ2-5	TGTGCCAGTGGGACGGGGACATTCTACCAAGAGACCCAGTACTTC	CASGTGTFYQETQYF
.	TRBV27	.	TRBJ2-3	TGTGCCAGCGGACTTCTAGCGACAGATACGCAGTATTTT	CASGLLATDTQYF
.	TRBV7-2	.	TRBJ2-3	TGTGCCAGCACCGACTACCTGAACACAGATACGCAGTATTTT	CASTDYLNTDTQYF
.	TRBV25-1	TRBD2	TRBJ2-3	TGTGCCAGCAGTGGTGCGGGGGGGGCTTGGGCAGATACGCAGTATTTT	CASSGAGGAWADTQYF
.	TRBV5-5	.	TRBJ2-7	TGTGCCAGCAGCTTCCGCAGGACCTACGAGCAGTACTTC	CASSFRRTYEQYF
few	TRBV19	.	TRBJ1-4	TGTGCCAGTAGTACCTCGGTCTTGAATGAAAAACTGTTTTTT	CASSTSVLNEKLFF
.	TRBV4-2	.	TRBJ2-1	TGTGCCAGCAGCCAGCCGGTATGGGGGAGGCGGTCCTACAATGAGCAGTTCTTC	CASSQPVWGRRSYNEQFF
few	TRBV6-5	TRBD1	TRBJ1-6	TGTGCCAGCAGCATCACCGTACAGGGGGGTTCACCCCTCCACTTT	CASSITVQGGSPLHF
.	TRBV25-1	.	TRBJ2-7	TGTGCCAGCAGGGGGGGACTCCTCTACGAGCAGTACTTC	CASRGGLLYEQYF
.	TRBV10-3	.	TRBJ1-1	TGTGCCATCAGCCCGGGGGGGGGACAGAACACTGAAGCTTTCTTT	CAISPGGGQNTEAFF
.	TRBV11-2	TRBD1	TRBJ2-5	TGTGCCAGCAGCCGAGGGGGAGACAGGGGGCAGGAGACCCAGTACTTC	CASSRGGDRGQETQYF
.	TRBV28	.	TRBJ1-6	TGTGCCAGCAGGGTACTTGACAGGTTGTCTTCACCCCTCCACTTT	CASRVLDRLSSPLHF
.	TRBV27	.	TRBJ2-7	TGTGCCAGCAGTTTAAAGGGGTCCCACTACGAGCAGTACTTC	CASSLKGSHYEQYF
.	TRBV5-4	TRBD2	TRBJ2-1	TGTGCCAGCAGCTCAGGACTAGCGGGGATTTCCTACAATGAGCAGTTCTTC	CASSSGLAGISYNEQFF
.	TRBV10-3	.	TRBJ2-1	TGTGCCATCAGAGCGCCCGGGGACAATGAGCAGTTCTTC	CAIRAPGDNEQFF
.	TRBV28	.	TRBJ2-6	TGTGCCAGCAGTGACAACCCCCTTCCTTCTGGGGCCAACGTCCTGACTTTC	CASSDNPLPSGANVLTF
.	TRBV7-2	.	TRBJ1-5	TGTGCCAGCAGCCCACGGGGAGGGGCAAGCAATCAGCCCCAGCATTTT	CASSPRGGASNQPQHF
.	TRBV15	TRBD2	TRBJ2-1	TGTGCCACCAGCAGCACTAGCGGGGTATACAATGAGCAGTTCTTC	CATSSTSGVYNEQFF
.	TRBV7-7	.	TRBJ2-3	TGTGCTAGCAGCTTAGGGAGCGGCACAGATACGCAGTATTTT	CASSLGSGTDTQYF
.	TRBV28	TRBD1	TRBJ1-2	TGTGCCAGCAGTCCACCGGGACAGCTTGGCTACACCTTC	CASSPPGQLGYTF
.	TRBV11-3	TRBD2	TRBJ2-3	TGTGCCAGCAGCTTTAGCGGGGGGACAGATACGCAGTATTTT	CASSFSGGTDTQYF
.	TRBV28	.	TRBJ1-1	TGTGCCAGCAGCCCCGGAACGGGTCTGAACACTGAAGCTTTCTTT	CASSPGTGLNTEAFF
.	TRBV7-6	TRBD1	TRBJ2-7	TGTGCCAGCAGCTGGGGACAGGGTCCATCCTACGAGCAGTACTTC	CASSWGQGPSYEQYF
.	TRBV7-8	.	TRBJ2-1	TGTGCCAGCAGCTTATCCGAGATTGTTAACAATGAGCAGTTCTTC	CASSLSEIVNNEQFF
.	TRBV5-6	.	TRBJ1-2	TGTGCCAGCAGCTTAGGCCCGATGCTAGGCTATGGCTACACCTTC	CASSLGPMLGYGYTF
.	TRBV29-1	.	TRBJ1-1	TGCAGCGTTGATGCCGAAAGGGGATCCACTGAAGCTTTCTTT	CSVDAERGSTEAFF
.	TRBV10-3	.	TRBJ1-5	TGTGCCATCAGTGAGTCGGGGGGTTTGGGTCAGCCCCAGCATTTT	CAISESGGLGQPQHF
.	TRBV9	.	TRBJ2-5	TGTGCCAGCACCTGGTCTGATAGCCTACAAGAGACCCAGTACTTC	CASTWSDSLQETQYF
.	TRBV28	.	TRBJ1-2	TGTGCCAGCAGTTCCCCATTAGGACAGCCCTATGGCTACACCTTC	CASSSPLGQPYGYTF
once	TRBV30	TRBD2	TRBJ2-3	TGTGCCTGGAGATCTAGCGGGCTTACGACAGATACGCAGTATTTT	CAWRSSGLTTDTQYF
.	TRBV10-2	TRBD2	TRBJ2-5	TGCGCCCAACGGAGACGAAAACATACTAGCGGGAGGGAACAAGAGACCCAGTACTTC	CAQRRRKHTSGREQETQYF
.	TRBV11-2	.	TRBJ2-7	TGTGCCAGCAGCTTAGAGGGAAGGGGGAACTACGAGCAGTACTTC	CASSLEGRGNYEQYF
once	TRBV6-8	.	TRBJ2-7	TGTGCCAGCAGTTTATTGGCAGGCATATGCTACGAGCAGTACTTC	CASSLLAGICYEQYF
.	TRBV5-6	.	TRBJ2-3	TGTGCCAGCCGAGGAGGGTTCGGCACAGATACGCAGTATTTT	CASRGGFGTDTQYF
few	TRBV6-4	TRBD1	TRBJ2-3	TGTGCCAGCAGTGACGGACAGGGAAGCACAGATACGCAGTATTTT	CASSDGQGSTDTQYF
.	TRBV6-4	TRBD2	TRBJ2-3	TGTGCCAGCATTGTCAAGCCGGGACTAGCAGTGGGTACGCAGTATTTT	CASIVKPGLAVGTQYF
.	TRBV19	.	TRBJ1-1	TGTGCCAGTAGTCCCTCGGCAACAGGGAACACTGAAGCTTTCTTT	CASSPSATGNTEAFF
.	TRBV11-2	.	TRBJ2-7	TGTGCCAGCAGCTCAGACTGGGGGGACGAGCAGTACTTC	CASSSDWGDEQYF
.	TRBV7-2	TRBD2	TRBJ2-3	TGTGCCAGCAGCTTGGGGGGGTACACAGATACGCAGTATTTT	CASSLGGYTDTQYF
.	TRBV7-3	.	TRBJ1-1	TGTGCCAGCAGCCCCTCCAGGGCTAACACTGAAGCTTTCTTT	CASSPSRANTEAFF
.	TRBV5-6	.	TRBJ2-5	TGTGCCAGCAGCTTGGTCAGGAAACAAGAGACCCAGTACTTC	CASSLVRKQETQYF
.	TRBV19	TRBD1	TRBJ2-3	TGTGCCAGTAGTATGACAGGGGGCGCGAGCACAGATACGCAGTATTTT	CASSMTGGASTDTQYF
once	TRBV27	TRBD1	TRBJ2-7	TGTGCCAGCAGTTTAGACAGGGGCATGGGATACGAGCAGTACTTC	CASSLDRGMGYEQYF
.	TRBV4-2	.	TRBJ1-2	TGTGCCAGCAGCCAAGATTATGGAGAAGGCTACACCTTC	CASSQDYGEGYTF
.	TRBV7-2	.	TRBJ2-7	TGTGCCAGCAGCTTAGCCGCCGGCGTGTCCTACTACTACGAGCAGTACTTC	CASSLAAGVSYYYEQYF
.	TRBV7-9	.	TRBJ2-3	TGTTCCAGCAGCTACCTTCAGGGGTCCACAGATACGCAGTATTTT	CSSSYLQGSTDTQYF
once	TRBV27	.	TRBJ1-5	TGTGCCAGCAGTAGGAGGAGCAATCAGCCCCAGCATTTT	CASSRRSNQPQHF
.	TRBV19	.	TRBJ2-1	TGTGCCAGTAGTCGTTCGGGGGAATACAATGAGCAGTTCTTC	CASSRSGEYNEQFF
.	TRBV28	.	TRBJ2-7	TGTGCCAGCAGCCTCAACTACGAGCAGTACTTC	CASSLNYEQYF
.	TRBV19	.	TRBJ1-1	TGTGCCAGTAGGAATAGAGACGGAGGAGGCACTGAAGCTTTCTTT	CASRNRDGGGTEAFF
.	TRBV28	.	TRBJ2-1	TGTGCCAGCAGCGTCCGGACGGGAGCCTACAATGAGCAGTTCTTC	CASSVRTGAYNEQFF
.	TRBV10-2	TRBD2	TRBJ2-3	TGCGCCAGCAGTGTGGCTAGCGGGAGCACAGATACGCAGTATTTT	CASSVASGSTDTQYF
.	TRBV6-5	TRBD1	TRBJ2-2	TGTGCCAGCAGACCCGACAGGGGGGACACCGGGGAGCTGTTTTTT	CASRPDRGDTGELFF
.	TRBV30	TRBD1	TRBJ2-5	TGTGCCTGTTCCCAGGGGGTAGAGAGGACCCAGTACTTC	CACSQGVERTQYF